The source of this T cell receptor (beta chain) is a study of graft-versus-host responses after intestinal transplantation. Study summary: After anti-thymocyte globulin induction, recipients took tacrolimus and steroids for three to four years.

This clone appeared a single time. Its target is not known. Whole-study results and caveats: Early post-transplant declines in HvG were associated with peak levels of circulating GvH clones. Some patients had graft-donor T cell macrochimerism. In their allografts, the ratios of graft-versus-host to host-versus-graft T cell clones were high.

This table comes from immunoSEQ multiplex PCR, and its TCRdb copy is limited to in-frame clones, with some not included. The sample yields tens of thousands of clones, about nine tenths seen once. With 2 bases clipped from V and 0 bases from J, the junction kept 6 bases outside the gene matches. This CDR3 is built from 17 residues. Germline assignment: CDR1 SGHTA and CDR2 FQGTGA. Graft-derived tissue was subjected to processing to liberate intraepithelial and lamina propria lymphocytes. This sample comprised ileum tissue, obtained around 350 days after transplant. The genes are TRBV7-3 and TRBJ2-3, with 9 bases that match TRBD2. This TCR was recovered from a human patient who received an intestinal transplant, so some T cells may come from the graft donor. The CDR3 is CASSLYPSGKSTDTQYF. The DNA of the CDR3 is TGTGCCAGCAGCTTATATCCTAGCGGGAAAAGCACAGATACGCAGTATTTT.